This entry lists 15 T cell receptor beta chains sequenced from one sample in a study of technical replicates of blood from a handful of donors. Method: immunoSEQ multiplex PCR; TCRdb's copy keeps in-frame clones and lacks some. The sample yields some 79,000 clones, 85% to 95% seen once. The sequencing sample was made of T cells isolated from PBMCs. Source of these receptors: a human donor in good health.

The V gene is TRBV2, the J gene TRBJ2-2; 7 bases line up with TRBD1. This CDR3 has 15 residues. CDR1 is SNHLY and CDR2 is FYNNEI in the germline V gene. Trimming removed 6 bases from V and 7 bases from J; junction bases left unmatched: 11. The DNA of the CDR3 is TGTGCCAGCAGCGCAGAAGGCAGGGGGATCGGGGAGCTGTTTTTT. It is translated as CASSAEGRGIGELFF.

This sequence joins TRBV11-3 and TRBJ2-1; TRBD2 matches 7 bases. The ends lost 3 bases at V and 5 bases at J; junction bases unmatched: 13. Germline CDR1 SGHNT, CDR2 YENEEA. The CDR3 length is 17 residues. The CDR3 nucleotides are TGTGCCAGCAGCTTTCTGGCGGGAGCGCGGGGCCACAATGAGCAGTTCTTC. Translated, it gives CASSFLAGARGHNEQFF.

DNA of the CDR3: TGTGCCACCAGCAGAGATGTACCAGTGGTGGAGACCCAGTACTTC. Its translation: CATSRDVPVVETQYF. The V and J genes are TRBV15 and TRBJ2-5; D remains unclear. CDR1 and CDR2 from the germline V gene are LNHNV and YYDKDF (reference sequence). V was cut by 0 bases and J by 5 bases, with 13 bases left in between. CDR3 length: 15 amino acids. The full variable domain, completed using reference TRBV15 and TRBJ2-5, is DAMVIQNPRYQVTQFGKPVTLSCSQTLNHNVMYWYQQKSSQAPKLLFHYYDKDFNNEADTPDNFQSRRPNTSFCFLDIRSPGLGDTAMYLCATSRDVPVVETQYFGPGTRLLVL.

The rearrangement uses TRBV7-9 and TRBJ2-3, with TRBD2 as a possible D gene (6 bases). Trimming shortened V by 7 bases and J by 4 bases, and 21 bases separated the two germline ends. The CDR3 is 16 amino acids. The germline V gene encodes CDR1 SEHNR and CDR2 FQNEAQ (reference sequence). This chain's CDR3 is CASNKAFYSSADTQYF. Written as DNA, the CDR3 is TGTGCCAGCAACAAAGCCTTTTACTCTAGCGCAGATACGCAGTATTTT.

The genes are TRBV6-5 and TRBJ1-1; possible D gene TRBD1, 6 bases. This CDR3 comprises 14 residues. The germline CDR1 and CDR2 sequences are MNHEY and SVGAGI. Trimming took off 2 bases at V and 1 base at J, with 8 bases between the two ends. CDR3 in DNA: TGTGCCAGCAGTTACGACAGGTCGAACACTGAAGCTTTCTTT. Residues: CASSYDRSNTEAFF.

The chain has TRBV2 and TRBJ1-1, with 9 bases lining up with TRBD1. The CDR3 consists of 14 residues. Germline V CDR1 and CDR2: SNHLY, FYNNEI. The V and J ends lost 10 bases and 6 bases, in that order; junction bases with no gene match: 12. CDR3: CATRPPGQGAEAFF. CDR3 bases: TGTGCCACACGACCTCCGGGACAGGGAGCTGAAGCTTTCTTT.

The chain uses TRBV20-1 and TRBJ2-1; D not resolved. Per the germline V gene, CDR1 is DFQATT and CDR2 is SNEGSKA (reference sequence). The CDR3 sequence is 11 residues long. The germline V and J ends were trimmed by 3 bases and 5 bases, with 5 bases remaining between them. DNA for the CDR3: TGCAGTGCTAGTTGGCACAATGAGCAGTTCTTC. It yields the protein CSASWHNEQFF.

The J gene is TRBJ1-4, the V gene TRBV5-4; the D gene is possibly TRBD1 (5 bases). Between the trimmed V and J ends, which lost 2 bases and 3 bases, there was a span of 11 bases. CDR3 length: 15 amino acids. Germline CDR1 and CDR2: SGHNT and YYREEE (reference sequence). As DNA, the CDR3 is TGTGCCAGCAGCTTTGGGGGACTGGCTAATGAAAAACTGTTTTTT. It encodes CASSFGGLANEKLFF.

The V and J genes are TRBV27 and TRBJ1-5, with unresolved D. V was trimmed by 4 bases and J by 3 bases, leaving 7 bases between them. This CDR3 has 13 residues. CDR1 is MNHEY, CDR2 SMNVEV, per germline (reference sequence). CDR3 sequence: CASSSVSNQPQHF. CDR3 nucleotide sequence: TGTGCCAGCAGTTCGGTCTCCAATCAGCCCCAGCATTTT.

This chain links TRBV5-1 with TRBJ2-4; the match to TRBD2 covers 8 bases. V was pared by 0 bases and J by 9 bases, with 14 bases of the junction left unmatched. This CDR3 contains 17 residues. Germline V gene data show CDR1 as SGHRS and CDR2 as YFSETQ. CDR3 nucleotides: TGCGCCAGCAGCTTGGGCATCGCGGGGGGCACAATGGGCATTCAGTACTTC. It translates to CASSLGIAGGTMGIQYF. Together with reference TRBV5-1 and TRBJ2-4, the CDR3 gives the full variable domain: KAGVTQTPRYLIKTRGQQVTLSCSPISGHRSVSWYQQTPGQGLQFLFEYFSETQRNKGNFPGRFSGRQFSNSRSEMNVSTLELGDSALYLCASSLGIAGGTMGIQYFGAGTRLSVL.

The chain has TRBV25-1 and TRBJ1-4, with D uncertain. V shed 1 base and J shed 7 bases, with 10 bases lying between them. The CDR3 is 14 amino acids. Germline V lookup: CDR1 MGHDK, CDR2 SYGVNS. CDR3 DNA: TGTGCCAGCAGTGAATGGAAAAGCGGTGAAAAACTGTTTTTT. Translation: CASSEWKSGEKLFF. Full variable domain (remainder filled in from reference TRBV25-1 and TRBJ1-4): EADIYQTPRYLVIGTGKKITLECSQTMGHDKMYWYQQDPGMELHLIHYSYGVNSTEKGDLSSESTVSRIRTEHFPLTLESARPSHTSQYLCASSEWKSGEKLFFGSGTQLSVL.

The chain links TRBV19 to TRBJ1-5, with D unresolved. This CDR3 is 12 amino acids long. Per germline, CDR1 LNHDA and CDR2 SQIVND (reference sequence). Trimming took off 3 bases at V and 4 bases at J, with 4 bases between the two ends. Here the CDR3 reads CASSIHNQPQHF. CDR3 bases: TGTGCCAGTAGTATTCATAATCAGCCCCAGCATTTT.

J is TRBJ1-5 and V is TRBV6-6, with a tentative D call TRBD1 (6 bases). The CDR3 runs 16 residues. V was trimmed by 2 bases and J by 4 bases, leaving 15 bases between them. Germline V gives CDR1 MNHNY, CDR2 SVGAGI (reference sequence). This CDR3 is CASSYRAGERNQPQHF. CDR3 DNA: TGTGCCAGCAGTTACCGGGCAGGGGAAAGGAATCAGCCCCAGCATTTT.

The chain recombines TRBV19 with TRBJ2-7; 11 positions agree with TRBD1. CDR1 LNHDA and CDR2 SQIVND come from the germline V gene (reference sequence). V lost 5 bases, J lost 7 bases, and 10 bases stayed unmatched. The CDR3 covers 15 residues. CDR3 protein: CASSQTGTGGQEQYF. CDR3 DNA: TGTGCCAGTAGTCAAACCGGGACAGGGGGTCAGGAGCAGTACTTC.

The chain couples TRBV19 to TRBJ2-7; 7 bases align to TRBD1. The CDR3 spans 14 residues. V shed 5 bases and J 5 bases; nucleotides not matched to a gene: 9. Germline assignment: CDR1 LNHDA and CDR2 SQIVND (reference sequence). The CDR3 sequence is CASSVQGFHDEQYF. DNA for the CDR3: TGTGCCAGTAGTGTACAGGGGTTTCACGACGAGCAGTACTTC. Full variable domain (missing parts from reference TRBV19 and TRBJ2-7): DGGITQSPKYLFRKEGQNVTLSCEQNLNHDAMYWYRQDPGQGLRLIYYSQIVNDFQKGDIAEGYSVSREKKESFPLTVTSAQKNPTAFYLCASSVQGFHDEQYFGPGTRLTVT.